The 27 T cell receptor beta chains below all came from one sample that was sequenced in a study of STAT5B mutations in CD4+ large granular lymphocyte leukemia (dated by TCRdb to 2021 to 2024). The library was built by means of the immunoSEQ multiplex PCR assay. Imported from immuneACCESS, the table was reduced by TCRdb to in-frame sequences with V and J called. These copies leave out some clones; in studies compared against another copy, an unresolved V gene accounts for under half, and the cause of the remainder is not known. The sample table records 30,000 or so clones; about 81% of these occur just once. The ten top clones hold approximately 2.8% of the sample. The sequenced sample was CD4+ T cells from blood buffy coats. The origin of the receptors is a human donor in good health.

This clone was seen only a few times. DNA for the CDR3: TGTGCCAGCAGGGAGGCGAAAAATCAGCCCCAGCATTTT. It codes for CASREAKNQPQHF. This chain uses TRBV2 with TRBJ1-5; D is ambiguous. Trimming stripped 6 bases from V and 4 bases from J, with 10 bases between. Germline CDR1 SNHLY, CDR2 FYNNEI. CDR3 length: 13 residues.

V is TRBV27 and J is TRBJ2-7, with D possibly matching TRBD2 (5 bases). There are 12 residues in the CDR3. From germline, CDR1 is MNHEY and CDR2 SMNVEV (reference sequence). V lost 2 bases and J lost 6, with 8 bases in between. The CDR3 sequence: CASSLRGIEQYF. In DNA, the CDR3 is TGTGCCAGCAGTTTAAGAGGGATCGAGCAGTACTTC.

CDR3 in amino acids: CASSKGDGHRGQYF. The CDR3 DNA reads as TGTGCCAGCAGCAAGGGGGACGGGCACAGAGGACAGTACTTC. The chain links TRBV21-1 to TRBJ2-7. TRBV21-1 is shown as a pseudogene. This CDR3 comprises 14 residues.

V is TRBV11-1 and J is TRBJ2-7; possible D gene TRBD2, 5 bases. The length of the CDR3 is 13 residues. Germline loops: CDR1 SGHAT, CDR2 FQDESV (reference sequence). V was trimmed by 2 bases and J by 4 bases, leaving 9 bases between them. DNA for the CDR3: TGTGCCAGCAGCTTAACTGAGGGTTACGAGCAGTACTTC. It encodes CASSLTEGYEQYF. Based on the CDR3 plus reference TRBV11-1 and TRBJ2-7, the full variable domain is EAEVAQSPRYKITEKSQAVAFWCDPISGHATLYWYRQILGQGPELLVQFQDESVVDDSQLPKDRFSAERLKGVDSTLKIQPAELGDSAMYLCASSLTEGYEQYFGPGTRLTVT.

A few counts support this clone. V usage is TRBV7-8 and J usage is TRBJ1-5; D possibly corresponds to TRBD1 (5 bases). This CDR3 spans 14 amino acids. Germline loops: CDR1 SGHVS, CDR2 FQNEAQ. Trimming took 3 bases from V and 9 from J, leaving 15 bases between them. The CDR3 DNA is TGTGCCAGCAGCTTGCTGGGGGGGGTGAGGCCCCAGCATTTT. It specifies CASSLLGGVRPQHF.

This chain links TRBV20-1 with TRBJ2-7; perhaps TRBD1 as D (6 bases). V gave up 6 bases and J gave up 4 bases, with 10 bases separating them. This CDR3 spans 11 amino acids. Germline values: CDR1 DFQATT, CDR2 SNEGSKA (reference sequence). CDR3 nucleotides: TGCAGTGCCTACGACAGGTACGAGCAGTACTTC. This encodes CSAYDRYEQYF.

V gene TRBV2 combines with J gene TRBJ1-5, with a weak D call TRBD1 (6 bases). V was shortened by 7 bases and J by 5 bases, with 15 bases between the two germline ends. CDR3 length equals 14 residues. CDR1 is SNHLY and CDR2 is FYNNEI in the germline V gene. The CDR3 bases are TGTGCCAGCAACGGACAGCAAGGGCATCAGCCCCAGCATTTT. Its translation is CASNGQQGHQPQHF.

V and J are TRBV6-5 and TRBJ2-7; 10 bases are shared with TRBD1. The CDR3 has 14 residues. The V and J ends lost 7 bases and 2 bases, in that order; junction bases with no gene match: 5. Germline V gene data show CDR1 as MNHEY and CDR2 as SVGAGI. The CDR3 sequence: CASTKTGGPYEQYF. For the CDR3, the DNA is TGTGCCAGCACCAAGACAGGGGGCCCCTACGAGCAGTACTTC.

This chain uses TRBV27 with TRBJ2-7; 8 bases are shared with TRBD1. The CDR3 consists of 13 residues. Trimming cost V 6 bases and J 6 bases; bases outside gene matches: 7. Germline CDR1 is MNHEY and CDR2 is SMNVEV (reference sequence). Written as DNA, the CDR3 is TGTGCCAGCAGGGGGCAGGGGGCGGCCGAGCAGTACTTC. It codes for CASRGQGAAEQYF.

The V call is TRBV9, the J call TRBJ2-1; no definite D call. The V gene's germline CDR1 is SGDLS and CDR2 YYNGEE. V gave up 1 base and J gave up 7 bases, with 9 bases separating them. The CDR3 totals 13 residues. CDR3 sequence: CASSVSLKNEQFF. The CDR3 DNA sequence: TGTGCCAGCAGCGTATCACTAAAAAATGAGCAGTTCTTC.

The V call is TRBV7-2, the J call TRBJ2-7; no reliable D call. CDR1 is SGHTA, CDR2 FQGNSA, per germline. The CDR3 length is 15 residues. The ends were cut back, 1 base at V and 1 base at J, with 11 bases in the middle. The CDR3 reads CASSLGPLDSYEQYF. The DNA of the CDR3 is TGTGCCAGCAGCTTAGGACCGCTTGATTCCTACGAGCAGTACTTC.

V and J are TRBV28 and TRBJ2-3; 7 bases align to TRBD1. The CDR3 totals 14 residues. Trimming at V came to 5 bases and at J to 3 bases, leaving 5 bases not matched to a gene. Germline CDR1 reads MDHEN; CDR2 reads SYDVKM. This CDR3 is CASSPTQGTDTQYF. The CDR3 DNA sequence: TGTGCCAGCAGTCCCACACAGGGGACAGATACGCAGTATTTT.

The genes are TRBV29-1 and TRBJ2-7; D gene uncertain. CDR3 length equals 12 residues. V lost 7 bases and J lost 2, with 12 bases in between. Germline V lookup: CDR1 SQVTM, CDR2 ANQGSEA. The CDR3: CSDAQHPYEQYF. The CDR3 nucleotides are TGCAGCGACGCCCAACATCCCTACGAGCAGTACTTC.

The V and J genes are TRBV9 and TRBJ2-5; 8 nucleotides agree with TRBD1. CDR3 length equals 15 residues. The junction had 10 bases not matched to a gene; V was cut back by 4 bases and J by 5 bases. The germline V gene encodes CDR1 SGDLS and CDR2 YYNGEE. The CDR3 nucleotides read TGTGCCAGCAGCCCCACAAGGACAGGGAGGGAGACCCAGTACTTC. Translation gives CASSPTRTGRETQYF.

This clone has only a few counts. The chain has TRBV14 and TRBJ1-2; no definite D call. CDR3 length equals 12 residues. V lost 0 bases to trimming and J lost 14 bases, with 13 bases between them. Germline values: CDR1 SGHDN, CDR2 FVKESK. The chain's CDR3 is CASSQDLVQRTF. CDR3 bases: TGTGCCAGCAGCCAAGATCTTGTTCAACGGACCTTC.

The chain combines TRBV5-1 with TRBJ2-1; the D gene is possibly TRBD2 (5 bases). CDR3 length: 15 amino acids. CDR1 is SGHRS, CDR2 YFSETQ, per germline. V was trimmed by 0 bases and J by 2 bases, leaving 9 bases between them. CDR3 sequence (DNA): TGCGCCAGCAGCTTGGCCGGAGGAACCTACAATGAGCAGTTCTTC. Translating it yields CASSLAGGTYNEQFF.

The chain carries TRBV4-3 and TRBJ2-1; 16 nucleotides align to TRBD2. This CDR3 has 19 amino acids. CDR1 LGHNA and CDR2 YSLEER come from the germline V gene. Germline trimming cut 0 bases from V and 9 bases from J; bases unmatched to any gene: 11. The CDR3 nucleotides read TGCGCCAGCAGCCAAGACGGGCCAGGGGGGACTAGCGGGAGGGCTGAGCAGTTCTTC. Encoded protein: CASSQDGPGGTSGRAEQFF.

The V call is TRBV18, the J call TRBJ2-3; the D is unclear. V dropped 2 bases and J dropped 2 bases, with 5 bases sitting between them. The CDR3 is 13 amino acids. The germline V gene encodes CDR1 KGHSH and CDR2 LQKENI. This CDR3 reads CASSPGPTDTQYF. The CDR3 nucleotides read TGTGCCAGCTCACCAGGGCCCACAGATACGCAGTATTTT.

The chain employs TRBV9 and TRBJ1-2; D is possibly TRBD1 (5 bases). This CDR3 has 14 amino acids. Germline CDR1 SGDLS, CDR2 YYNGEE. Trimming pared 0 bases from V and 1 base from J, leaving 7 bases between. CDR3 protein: CASSVVDSNYGYTF. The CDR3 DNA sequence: TGTGCCAGCAGCGTAGTCGACAGTAACTATGGCTACACCTTC.

CDR3 in amino acids: CAWSPSGRKTYEQYF. The CDR3 region has the DNA TGTGCCTGGAGTCCTAGCGGGAGGAAGACCTACGAGCAGTACTTC. V is TRBV30 and J is TRBJ2-7; TRBD2 agrees at 11 bases. Germline loops: CDR1 GTSNPN, CDR2 SVGIG (reference sequence). The ends lost 2 bases at V and 2 bases at J; junction bases unmatched: 5. CDR3 length: 15 residues.

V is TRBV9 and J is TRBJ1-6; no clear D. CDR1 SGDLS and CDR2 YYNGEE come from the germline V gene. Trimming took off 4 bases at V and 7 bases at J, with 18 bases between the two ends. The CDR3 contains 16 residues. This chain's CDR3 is CASSNSQDAGNSPLHF. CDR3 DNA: TGTGCCAGCAGCAATTCCCAGGATGCGGGGAATTCACCCCTCCACTTT.

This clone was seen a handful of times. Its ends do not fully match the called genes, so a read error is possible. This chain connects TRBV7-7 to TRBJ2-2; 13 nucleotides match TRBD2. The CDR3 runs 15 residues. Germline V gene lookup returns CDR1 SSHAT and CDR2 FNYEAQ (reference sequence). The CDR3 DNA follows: TGTGCTAGCAGCCGGACTAGCGGGAGCACCGGGGAGCTGTTTTTT. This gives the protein CASSRTSGSTGELFF.

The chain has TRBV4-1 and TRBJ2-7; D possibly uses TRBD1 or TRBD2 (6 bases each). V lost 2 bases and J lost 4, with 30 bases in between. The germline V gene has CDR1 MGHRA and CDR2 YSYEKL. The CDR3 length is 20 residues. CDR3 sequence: CASSQLNLGGTDAVVYEQYF. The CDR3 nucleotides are TGCGCCAGCAGCCAACTCAATTTAGGGGGGACCGATGCGGTGGTATACGAGCAGTACTTC.

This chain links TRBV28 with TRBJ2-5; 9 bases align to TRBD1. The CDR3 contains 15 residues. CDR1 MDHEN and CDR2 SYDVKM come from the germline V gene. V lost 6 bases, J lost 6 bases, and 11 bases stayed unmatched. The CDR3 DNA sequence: TGTGCCAGCAGGTCCGGGACGACAGGGGGAAAGACCCAGTACTTC. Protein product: CASRSGTTGGKTQYF.

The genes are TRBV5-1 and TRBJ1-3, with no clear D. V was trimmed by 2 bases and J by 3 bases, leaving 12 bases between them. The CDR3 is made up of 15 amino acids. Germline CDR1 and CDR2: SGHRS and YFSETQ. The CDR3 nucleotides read TGCGCCAGCAGCTTAGGAGGGAGCGATGGAAACACCATATATTTT. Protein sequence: CASSLGGSDGNTIYF.

CDR3 bases: TGTGCCAGCAGTTACGGAGGGGCTATTTACAATGAGCAGTTCTTC. Translated: CASSYGGAIYNEQFF. This chain connects TRBV6-6 to TRBJ2-1, with a possible D match to TRBD2 (6 bases). The V end was cut by 2 bases, the J end by 4 bases, with 12 bases between. The CDR3 loop spans 15 amino acids. Germline-derived CDR1 and CDR2 are MNHNY and SVGAGI (reference sequence).

The CDR3 region has the DNA TGTGCCAGCAGCTTAAGCGGGAGGGAAAGGGATGAGCAGTTCTTC. Translation: CASSLSGRERDEQFF. The chain links TRBV13 to TRBJ2-1; TRBD2 aligns across 10 bases. The germline CDR1 and CDR2 sequences are PRHDT and FYEKMQ (reference sequence). The ends lost 2 bases at V and 8 bases at J; junction bases unmatched: 6. CDR3 length: 15 residues.